This record looks at one T cell receptor (beta chain) sequence and its context. Its antigen is as yet unknown. The entry originates in a study of OX40 agonist ivuxolimab in advanced cancers. Study outcomes and limitations: Dosing at 0.1 to 3.0 mg/kg was accompanied by clonal expansion of CD4+ and CD8+ blood T cells by week 6.

Profiling relied on immunoSEQ multiplex PCR, and the TCRdb table lists in-frame clones only, not all of them. The sample includes approximately 50,000 clones, 80% seen only once; the top ten take around 4%. Drawing of blood for sampling happened at baseline, at cycle 4 day 1, and at cycle 7 day 1. The source of this sequence is an adult with an advanced solid tumor such as melanoma, head and neck, liver or kidney cancer. Source: CD4+ or CD8+ T cells sorted from blood, taken in a trial of the OX40 agonist ivuxolimab.

As DNA, the CDR3 is TGTGCCTGTGAATCTTCTAGCGGGAAAACTGAGCAGTTCTTC. Its translation: CACESSSGKTEQFF. The V and J genes are TRBV30 and TRBJ2-1; 9 bases map to TRBD2. CDR3 length: 14 residues. Germline loops: CDR1 GTSNPN, CDR2 SVGIG (reference sequence). After removal of 6 bases from V and 9 bases from J, the junction contained 12 bases not matched to a gene.